This is a list of T cell receptor beta chains from one sample in a study of regulatory T cells in long-lasting Graves disease. A single record per CDR3 protein comes from TCRdb applying MiXCR to the multiplex PCR reads. Among hundreds of thousands of distinct CDR3 sequences listed, approximately 15% were seen once. The same data also contributed to another study, on T cells in Graves' hyperthyroidism and ophthalmopathy.

Here the sequenced sample was peripheral blood mononuclear cells (PBMCs), taken at new diagnosis, from a patient treated with antithyroid drugs. All receptors come from a man in his forties with Graves disease. Each CDR3 is given with its conserved first and last residue. The D gene is left open where the match is weak. Clone size is given for some rows only: seen once, a few or many times, or a class if the clone is expanded.

V: TRBV6-4
size: many
D: -
J: TRBJ2-2
CDR3: CASSDGQVGTGELFF
DNA: TGTGCCAGCAGTGACGGCCAGGTTGGCACCGGGGAGCTGTTTTTT

V: TRBV12-3/TRBV12-4
size: many
D: -
J: TRBJ2-2
CDR3: CASSLRTLNTGELFF
DNA: TGTGCCAGCAGTTTAAGGACTTTGAACACCGGGGAGCTGTTTTTT

V: TRBV25-1
size: few
D: -
J: TRBJ1-1
CDR3: CASSEAHREEGAFF
DNA: TGTGCCAGCAGTGAAGCTCATCGGGAGGAAGGAGCTTTCTTT

V: TRBV12-5
size: many
D: -
J: TRBJ2-1
CDR3: CASGPYSGTYNEQFF
DNA: TGTGCTAGTGGCCCTTATTCGGGCACGTACAATGAGCAGTTCTTC

V: TRBV11-3
size: -
D: -
J: TRBJ2-1
CDR3: CASSLGPDRKFF
DNA: TGTGCCAGCAGCCTGGGACCCGACCGGAAGTTCTTC

V: TRBV20-1
size: few
D: TRBD2
J: TRBJ2-3
CDR3: CSANPPGGGVTDTQYF
DNA: TGCAGTGCTAATCCACCCGGGGGGGGGGTTACAGATACGCAGTATTTT

V: TRBV13
size: many
D: -
J: TRBJ2-7
CDR3: CASSLVAYEQYF
DNA: TGTGCCAGCAGCTTAGTCGCCTACGAGCAGTACTTC

V: TRBV28
size: many
D: TRBD1
J: TRBJ2-7
CDR3: CASTSGRGHNEQYF
DNA: TGTGCCAGCACCTCGGGTAGGGGGCATAACGAGCAGTACTTC

V: TRBV5-6
size: -
D: -
J: TRBJ1-2
CDR3: CASSGRKTDHYGYTF
DNA: TGTGCCAGCAGCGGCAGAAAGACGGATCACTATGGCTACACCTTC

V: TRBV27
size: many
D: TRBD1
J: TRBJ1-2
CDR3: CASSFTWDSYGYTF
DNA: TGTGCCAGCAGTTTTACTTGGGACAGCTATGGCTACACCTTC

V: TRBV12-3/TRBV12-4
size: -
D: TRBD1
J: TRBJ2-7
CDR3: CASRRTGRTYEQYF
DNA: TGTGCCAGCAGACGGACAGGGCGTACCTACGAGCAGTACTTC

V: TRBV20-1
size: many
D: TRBD1
J: TRBJ1-5
CDR3: CSAVDREGYSNQPQHF
DNA: TGCAGTGCTGTGGACAGGGAGGGGTATAGCAATCAGCCCCAGCATTTT

V: TRBV5-1
size: many
D: TRBD1
J: TRBJ1-1
CDR3: CASRATGDLAFF
DNA: TGCGCCAGCAGGGCGACAGGGGATTTGGCTTTCTTT

V: TRBV24-1
size: -
D: TRBD2
J: TRBJ2-5
CDR3: CATSDLREGGAQETQYF
DNA: TGTGCCACCAGTGATTTGCGGGAGGGGGGTGCTCAAGAGACCCAGTACTTC

V: TRBV12-3/TRBV12-4
size: many
D: TRBD2
J: TRBJ2-2
CDR3: CASSLPTTSENTGELFF
DNA: TGTGCCAGCAGTTTGCCTACGACTAGCGAGAACACCGGGGAGCTGTTTTTT

V: TRBV24-1
size: many
D: -
J: TRBJ2-7
CDR3: CATAQDGSHEQYF
DNA: TGTGCCACCGCGCAAGACGGCTCCCACGAGCAGTACTTC

V: TRBV19
size: -
D: TRBD1
J: TRBJ1-1
CDR3: CASSLQRTGGVNTEAFF
DNA: TGTGCCAGTAGTTTACAACGGACAGGGGGCGTGAACACTGAAGCTTTCTTT

V: TRBV10-3
size: many
D: TRBD2
J: TRBJ2-3
CDR3: CAISDPGLAGPTDTQYF
DNA: TGTGCCATCAGTGATCCCGGACTAGCGGGTCCCACAGATACGCAGTATTTT

V: TRBV5-4
size: many
D: TRBD1
J: TRBJ1-2
CDR3: CASSFQGVDYGYTF
DNA: TGTGCCAGCAGCTTTCAGGGGGTCGACTATGGCTACACCTTC

V: TRBV5-4
size: -
D: -
J: TRBJ1-1
CDR3: CASSLAGGLYTEAFF
DNA: TGTGCCAGCAGCCTGGCGGGTGGGCTGTACACTGAAGCTTTCTTT

V: TRBV15
size: few
D: -
J: TRBJ2-3
CDR3: CATQQRELATDTQYF
DNA: TGTGCCACCCAACAAAGGGAGCTGGCAACAGATACGCAGTATTTT

V: TRBV20-1
size: many
D: -
J: TRBJ2-5
CDR3: CSARQSQETQYF
DNA: TGCAGTGCTAGACAGAGCCAAGAGACCCAGTACTTC

V: TRBV5-1
size: many
D: -
J: TRBJ2-7
CDR3: CASSQGGTYEQYF
DNA: TGCGCCAGCAGCCAGGGGGGGACCTACGAGCAGTACTTC

V: TRBV28
size: many
D: -
J: TRBJ1-2
CDR3: CASSSYDIGGYGYTF
DNA: TGTGCCAGCAGTTCTTACGACATAGGGGGCTATGGCTACACCTTC

V: TRBV19
size: -
D: TRBD2
J: TRBJ2-1
CDR3: CASSKLAGGNEQFF
DNA: TGTGCCAGTAGTAAACTAGCGGGGGGCAATGAGCAGTTCTTC

V: TRBV5-1
size: many
D: -
J: TRBJ2-2
CDR3: CASSSLSPNTGELFF
DNA: TGCGCCAGCAGCTCACTCTCCCCGAACACCGGGGAGCTGTTTTTT

V: TRBV15
size: many
D: -
J: TRBJ2-3
CDR3: CATSRLHRDYAQYF
DNA: TGTGCCACCAGCAGACTCCACAGGGACTATGCGCAGTATTTT

V: TRBV9
size: few
D: TRBD1
J: TRBJ1-2
CDR3: CASSVLLSGTGPGGYTF
DNA: TGTGCCAGCAGCGTATTATTATCCGGGACAGGGCCAGGAGGCTACACCTTC

V: TRBV30
size: many
D: -
J: TRBJ1-5
CDR3: CAWSLAEVLWPQHF
DNA: TGTGCCTGGAGTTTGGCAGAGGTGTTGTGGCCCCAGCATTTT

V: TRBV7-9
size: few
D: TRBD2
J: TRBJ2-7
CDR3: CASSLDAGVHEQYF
DNA: TGTGCCAGCAGCTTAGACGCGGGGGTGCACGAGCAGTACTTC

V: TRBV4-1
size: few
D: -
J: TRBJ1-1
CDR3: CASSRYRIGEAFF
DNA: TGCGCCAGCAGCCGCTATCGGATTGGCGAAGCTTTCTTT

V: TRBV20-1
size: -
D: -
J: TRBJ1-6
CDR3: CSARADSNSPLHF
DNA: TGCAGTGCTAGAGCGGACAGTAATTCACCCCTCCACTTT

V: TRBV6-2/TRBV6-3
size: many
D: TRBD1
J: TRBJ2-7
CDR3: CASTRTGYSYEQYF
DNA: TGTGCCAGCACTCGGACAGGGTACTCCTACGAGCAGTACTTC

V: TRBV7-2
size: few
D: TRBD1
J: TRBJ2-5
CDR3: CASSPGQGKQETQYF
DNA: TGTGCCAGCAGCCCCGGACAGGGAAAACAAGAGACCCAGTACTTC

V: TRBV2
size: many
D: -
J: TRBJ2-1
CDR3: CASRPRGAFKNNEQFF
DNA: TGTGCCAGCAGACCGAGGGGGGCCTTCAAAAACAATGAGCAGTTCTTC

V: TRBV3-1
size: -
D: -
J: TRBJ1-4
CDR3: CASSQERATVNEKLFF
DNA: TGTGCCAGCAGCCAAGAAAGGGCGACGGTTAATGAAAAACTGTTTTTT

V: TRBV20-1
size: many
D: -
J: TRBJ1-1
CDR3: CSARVDYTEAFF
DNA: TGCAGTGCTAGAGTGGACTACACTGAAGCTTTCTTT

V: TRBV9
size: -
D: -
J: TRBJ2-2
CDR3: CASSGLSGSWIGELFF
DNA: TGTGCCAGCAGCGGACTATCCGGGTCTTGGATCGGGGAGCTGTTTTTT

V: TRBV15
size: many
D: TRBD1
J: TRBJ1-2
CDR3: CATRNRGRELYGYTF
DNA: TGTGCCACCCGGAACAGGGGGCGCGAGCTCTATGGCTACACCTTC

V: TRBV15
size: many
D: -
J: TRBJ2-5
CDR3: CATSRERGAVGLQETQYF
DNA: TGTGCCACCAGCAGAGAGAGGGGGGCGGTCGGCCTCCAAGAGACCCAGTACTTC

V: TRBV4-2
size: -
D: -
J: TRBJ1-4
CDR3: CASSQARAGNEKLFF
DNA: TGTGCCAGCAGCCAAGCCAGGGCCGGTAATGAAAAACTGTTTTTT

V: TRBV2
size: many
D: -
J: TRBJ1-4
CDR3: CASSWTGGNEKLFF
DNA: TGTGCCAGCAGCTGGACGGGTGGTAATGAAAAACTGTTTTTT

V: TRBV10-3
size: -
D: TRBD1
J: TRBJ1-5
CDR3: CAISESEDRGSNQPQHF
DNA: TGTGCCATCAGTGAGTCGGAGGACAGGGGAAGCAATCAGCCCCAGCATTTT

V: TRBV3-1
size: -
D: -
J: TRBJ2-3
CDR3: CASSQEQPGTQYF
DNA: TGTGCCAGCAGCCAAGAGCAGCCGGGTACGCAGTATTTT

V: TRBV7-9
size: few
D: -
J: TRBJ2-1
CDR3: CASSLARENEQFF
DNA: TGTGCCAGCAGCTTAGCGCGCGAAAATGAGCAGTTCTTC

V: TRBV27
size: many
D: TRBD1
J: TRBJ1-1
CDR3: CASSLAGGLNTEAFF
DNA: TGTGCCAGCAGTTTGGCAGGGGGCTTGAACACTGAAGCTTTCTTT

V: TRBV20-1
size: -
D: TRBD2
J: TRBJ2-3
CDR3: CSARTSAPEDTQYF
DNA: TGCAGTGCTAGAACTAGCGCCCCCGAGGATACGCAGTATTTT

V: TRBV20-1
size: -
D: -
J: TRBJ2-1
CDR3: CSARGYSLGDEQFF
DNA: TGCAGTGCTAGAGGGTACTCCCTCGGCGATGAGCAGTTCTTC

V: TRBV4-1
size: many
D: -
J: TRBJ1-2
CDR3: CASSHRAANYGYTF
DNA: TGCGCCAGCAGCCACAGGGCGGCTAACTATGGCTACACCTTC

V: TRBV5-4
size: many
D: -
J: TRBJ2-3
CDR3: CASSLAGRGTDTQYF
DNA: TGTGCCAGCAGCTTGGCAGGGAGGGGGACAGATACGCAGTATTTT